This T cell receptor (beta chain) stems from a study of blood T cell repertoires in COVID-19. In the study overall: From the United States, Italy and Spain came samples of acute and convalescent COVID-19.

Sequencing was performed with immunoSEQ multiplex PCR; in TCRdb, only in-frame clones are kept and a portion is missing. The sample shows approximately 96,000 clones, around 96% of them seen only once. Germline V lookup: CDR1 SGHAT, CDR2 FQNNGV. Trimming pared 0 bases from V and 0 bases from J, leaving 6 bases between. The CDR3 loop spans 14 amino acids. The origin of this receptor is a human donor with active COVID-19. The donor label of this sample is uncertain. Source material: peripheral blood. The V call is TRBV11-2, the J call TRBJ2-7; D gene ambiguous. Written as DNA, the CDR3 is TGTGCCAGCAGCTTAGACAGGCTCTCCTACGAGCAGTACTTC. As protein: CASSLDRLSYEQYF.